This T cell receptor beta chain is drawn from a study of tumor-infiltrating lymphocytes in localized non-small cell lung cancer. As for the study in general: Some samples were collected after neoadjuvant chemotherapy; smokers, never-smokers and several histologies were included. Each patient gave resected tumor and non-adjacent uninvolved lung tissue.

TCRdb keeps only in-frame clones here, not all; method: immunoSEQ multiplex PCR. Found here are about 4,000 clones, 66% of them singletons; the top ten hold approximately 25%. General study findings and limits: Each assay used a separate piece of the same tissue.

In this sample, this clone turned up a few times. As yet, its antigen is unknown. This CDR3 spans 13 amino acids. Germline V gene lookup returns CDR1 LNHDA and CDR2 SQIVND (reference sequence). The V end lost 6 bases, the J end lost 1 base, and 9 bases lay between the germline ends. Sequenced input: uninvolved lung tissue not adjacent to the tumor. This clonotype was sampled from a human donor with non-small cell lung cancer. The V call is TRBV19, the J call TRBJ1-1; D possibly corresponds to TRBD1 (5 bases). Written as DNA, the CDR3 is TGTGCCAGTAGCCTTACAGGGAACACTGAAGCTTTCTTT. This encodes CASSLTGNTEAFF.